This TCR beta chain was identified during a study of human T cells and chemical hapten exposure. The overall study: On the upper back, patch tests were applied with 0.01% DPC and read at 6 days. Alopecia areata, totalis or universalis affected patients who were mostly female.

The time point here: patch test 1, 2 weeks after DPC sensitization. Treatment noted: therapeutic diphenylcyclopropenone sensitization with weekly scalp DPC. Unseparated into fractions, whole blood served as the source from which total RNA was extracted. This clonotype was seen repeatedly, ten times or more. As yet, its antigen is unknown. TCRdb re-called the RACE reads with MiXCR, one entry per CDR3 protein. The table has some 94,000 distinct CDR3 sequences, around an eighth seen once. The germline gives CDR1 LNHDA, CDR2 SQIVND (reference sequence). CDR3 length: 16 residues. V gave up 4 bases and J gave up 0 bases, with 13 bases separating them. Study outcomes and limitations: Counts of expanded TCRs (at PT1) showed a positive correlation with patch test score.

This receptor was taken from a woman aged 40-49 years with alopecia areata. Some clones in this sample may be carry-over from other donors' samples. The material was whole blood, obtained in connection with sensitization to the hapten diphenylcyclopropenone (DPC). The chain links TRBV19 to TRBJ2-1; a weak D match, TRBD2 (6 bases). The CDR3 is CASSTPGLRSYNEQFF. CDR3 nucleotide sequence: TGTGCCAGTAGTACGCCGGGACTGCGCTCCTACAATGAGCAGTTCTTC. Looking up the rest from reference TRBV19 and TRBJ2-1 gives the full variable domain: DGGITQSPKYLFRKEGQNVTLSCEQNLNHDAMYWYRQDPGQGLRLIYYSQIVNDFQKGDIAEGYSVSREKKESFPLTVTSAQKNPTAFYLCASSTPGLRSYNEQFFGPGTRLTVL.